The 10 T cell receptor beta chains listed next were all sequenced from one sample in a study of molecular identifiers for immune sequencing clone quantification. TCRdb used MiXCR to reprocess the PCR reads, holding one entry per CDR3 protein. The repertoire holds 400,000 to 600,000 distinct CDR3 sequences, with 20% to 25% as singletons. Sequenced sample: naive CD8+ T cells from blood, with Jurkat cell RNA spiked in. Subset noted: FACS-sorted CD8+CD4-CCR7+CD45RA+ naive T cells. These receptors were collected from a human donor in good health. Some libraries in this study had Jurkat cell RNA spiked in.

This clonotype turned up a few times. The chain couples TRBV7-9 to TRBJ2-1, with D hard to call. The germline V and J ends were trimmed by 5 bases and 6 bases, with 11 bases remaining between them. Germline V gene sequence: CDR1 SEHNR, CDR2 FQNEAQ (reference sequence). The CDR3 has 13 residues. CDR3 protein: CASSPDGINEQFF. In DNA, the CDR3 is TGTGCCAGCAGCCCGGACGGAATCAATGAGCAGTTCTTC.

This clonotype was seen repeatedly, ten times or more. V is TRBV29-1 and J is TRBJ2-1; TRBD1 might be the D (6 bases). Trimming shortened V by 7 bases and J by 4 bases, and 14 bases separated the two germline ends. This CDR3 is built from 13 residues. Germline V lookup: CDR1 SQVTM, CDR2 ANQGSEA. CDR3 bases: TGCAGCGCTCCGGGACACCCATACAATGAGCAGTTCTTC. This encodes CSAPGHPYNEQFF.

This clonotype was observed a few times. The chain couples TRBV7-8 to TRBJ2-3, with D possibly being TRBD1 or TRBD2 (5 bases each). The CDR3 extends over 16 amino acids. V lost 2 bases to trimming and J lost 2 bases, with 14 bases between them. The germline CDR1 and CDR2 sequences are SGHVS and FQNEAQ. The DNA of the CDR3 is TGTGCCAGCAGCTTAATTGGGGGAACCCTCACAGATACGCAGTATTTT. Translation: CASSLIGGTLTDTQYF.

The chain joins TRBV6-6 to TRBJ2-1, with D maybe TRBD1 (6 bases). Trimming stripped 1 base from V and 7 bases from J, with 11 bases between. This CDR3 region has 14 residues. Germline loops: CDR1 MNHNY, CDR2 SVGAGI (reference sequence). CDR3 in DNA: TGTGCCAGCAGTTACTACCAAACAGGGAATGAGCAGTTCTTC. Its translation: CASSYYQTGNEQFF.

This clonotype was observed many times. The chain has TRBV7-6 and TRBJ2-2; D gene unclear. Looked up from germline, CDR1 is SGHVS and CDR2 is FNYEAQ. V dropped 5 bases and J dropped 6 bases, with 10 bases sitting between them. The CDR3 length is 13 residues. CDR3 protein: CASSPANAGELFF. CDR3 sequence (DNA): TGTGCCAGCAGCCCAGCCAACGCCGGGGAGCTGTTTTTT.

This clonotype was detected only a few times. The CDR3 here is CATSRDRGTQETQYF. In DNA, the CDR3 is TGTGCCACCAGCAGAGACAGGGGAACCCAAGAGACCCAGTACTTC. The chain joins TRBV15 to TRBJ2-5; TRBD1 is a possible D gene (6 bases). CDR1 LNHNV and CDR2 YYDKDF come from the germline V gene (reference sequence). This CDR3 has 15 amino acids. V was clipped by 0 bases and J by 1 base, with 9 bases between them.

Notes on this clonotype: A junction end diverges from the germline sequence, so it may reflect a read error. The rearrangement uses TRBV12-3 or TRBV12-4 and TRBJ2-6, with TRBD1 matching over 7 bases. The CDR3 covers 16 residues. CDR3 loop: CASSLGQPSGTNVLTF. In DNA, the CDR3 is TGTGCCAGCAGTTTGGGACAGCCCTCTGGGACCAACGTCCTGACTTTC.

The V gene is TRBV29-1, the J gene TRBJ2-1; 7 bases match TRBD2. Germline assignment: CDR1 SQVTM and CDR2 ANQGSEA. The V gene end was trimmed by 7 bases and the J gene end by 8 bases; junction bases not matched to a gene: 11. This CDR3 spans 13 amino acids. The CDR3 loop is CSGGSGFRDEQFF. The CDR3 coding sequence is TGCAGCGGTGGTAGCGGGTTCCGGGATGAGCAGTTCTTC.

The sample holds a few counts of this clonotype. CDR3 DNA: TGTGCCAGCAGCTTAGCGCGGTCAGGGTATGAAAAACTGTTTTTT. It specifies CASSLARSGYEKLFF. The chain is built from TRBV7-2 and TRBJ1-4; possibly TRBD1 for D (5 bases). Trimming cost V 0 bases and J 6 bases, with 11 bases left between them. The CDR3 length is 15 residues. Germline CDR1 SGHTA, CDR2 FQGNSA. Combining the CDR3 with reference TRBV7-2 and TRBJ1-4 gives the whole variable domain GAGVSQSPSNKVTEKGKDVELRCDPISGHTALYWYRQSLGQGLEFLIYFQGNSAPDKSGLPSDRFSAERTGGSVSTLTIQRTQQEDSAVYLCASSLARSGYEKLFFGSGTQLSVL.

This clonotype was seen many times. This chain connects TRBV19 to TRBJ1-6; TRBD1 is a possible D gene (5 bases). The V end lost 7 bases, the J end lost 0 bases, and 7 bases lay between the germline ends. The CDR3 spans 14 residues. The germline V gene encodes CDR1 LNHDA and CDR2 SQIVND (reference sequence). The CDR3 DNA sequence: TGTGCCAGTATTGGGGGCTCCTATAATTCACCCCTCCACTTT. Its translation is CASIGGSYNSPLHF.